Below are 4 T cell receptor beta chains sequenced from a single sample in a study of blood T cells in healthy people across ages. Then a second PCR, running roughly 6 to 11 cycles, was carried out with a sample-barcoded 5' primer and a J-beta primer mix. TCRdb used MiXCR to reprocess the 5' RACE reads, holding one entry per CDR3 protein. This table holds roughly 680,000 distinct CDR3 sequences, 49% found once. The sample taken for sequencing was blood. The receptors come from a woman aged 55-69 years in good health.

This clonotype turned up a few times. The genes are TRBV28 and TRBJ1-5; D gene uncertain. V was trimmed by 6 bases and J by 2 bases, leaving 14 bases between them. The length of the CDR3 is 15 residues. The germline gives CDR1 MDHEN, CDR2 SYDVKM. In DNA form, the CDR3 reads TGTGCCAGCAGCTCGGCTCCGAGGGGCAATCAGCCCCAGCATTTT. It yields the protein CASSSAPRGNQPQHF. Full variable domain (missing parts from reference TRBV28 and TRBJ1-5): DVKVTQSSRYLVKRTGEKVFLECVQDMDHENMFWYRQDPGLGLRLIYFSYDVKMKEKGDIPEGYSVSREKKERFSLILESASTNQTSMYLCASSSAPRGNQPQHFGDGTRLSIL.

This rearrangement joins TRBV20-1 to TRBJ2-1; D is undetermined. CDR1 and CDR2 from the germline V gene are DFQATT and SNEGSKA (reference sequence). The CDR3 consists of 15 residues. V was trimmed by 3 bases and J by 5 bases, leaving 17 bases between them. CDR3 nucleotide sequence: TGCAGTGCTAGCCTCCCGACGGCCCTACACAATGAGCAGTTCTTC. Translating it yields CSASLPTALHNEQFF.

This clonotype was picked up one time. The chain employs TRBV20-1 and TRBJ1-2; 10 bases are shared with TRBD1. The CDR3 runs to 12 residues. Germline CDR1 is DFQATT and CDR2 is SNEGSKA (reference sequence). The ends lost 7 bases at V and 7 bases at J; junction bases unmatched: 6. The CDR3 nucleotides are TGCAGTGGTGCCGGGACAGGGGTTGGCTACACCTTC. This translates into CSGAGTGVGYTF.

V is TRBV24-1 and J is TRBJ2-7, with D tentatively TRBD1 or TRBD2 (6 bases each). CDR1 KGHDR and CDR2 SFDVKD come from the germline V gene. V gave up 4 bases and J gave up 7 bases, with 13 bases separating them. This CDR3 is built from 13 residues. CDR3 amino acids: CATSDLGGNEQYF. CDR3 DNA sequence: TGTGCCACCAGTGACCTCGGGGGCAATGAGCAGTACTTC.